The present entry profiles one T cell receptor (beta chain) with its context. Its antigen is undetermined. The assay was immunoSEQ multiplex PCR, and TCRdb's table has in-frame clones only and misses some. The sample holds roughly 280,000 clones; 70% to 90% are singletons and the top ten take over 0.95%. The data were taken from a study of cytomegalovirus exposure and HLA in healthy donors. The overall study: The platform used for the roughly 110 validation repertoires matched that of the roughly 670 first-cohort repertoires, a later analysis reported.

It was the roughly 130-subject validation cohort, separate from the roughly 700-subject first cohort, to which the donors belonged. Study-level results: For cytomegalovirus status, the classifier reportedly gave diagnoses with high specificity and sensitivity. Researchers catalogued under 200 TCR beta chains as cytomegalovirus-associated.

V was clipped by 6 bases and J by 11 bases, with 16 bases between them. The germline gives CDR1 MGHDK, CDR2 SYGVNS. CDR3 size: 12 residues. The source is a woman aged 18 to 35 in good health and CMV-seronegative. The specimen sequenced was PBMCs. V usage is TRBV25-1 and J usage is TRBJ1-1, with a tentative D call TRBD1 (6 bases). CDR3 protein: CASRSNQGMAFF. The DNA of the CDR3 is TGTGCCAGCAGATCAAATCAGGGGATGGCTTTCTTT. The whole variable domain, filled in from reference TRBV25-1 and TRBJ1-1, reads EADIYQTPRYLVIGTGKKITLECSQTMGHDKMYWYQQDPGMELHLIHYSYGVNSTEKGDLSSESTVSRIRTEHFPLTLESARPSHTSQYLCASRSNQGMAFFGQGTRLTVV.